Included here is one T cell receptor beta chain sequence, with context. The antigen remains unidentified. This entry is derived from a study of T cell clones after liver transplantation. Study-level findings and limits: Graft donor-reactive T cells possibly entered the graft instead of undergoing deletion.

The data were produced by immunoSEQ multiplex PCR, yet TCRdb's version contains in-frame clones alone and is incomplete. The sample holds tens of thousands of clones; around four fifths are singletons and the top ten take 0.4% to 0.6%. The sample was CD4+ T cells from blood, taken approximately 3.5 years after liver transplant. The clonotype comes from a human patient who received a liver transplant. The graft donor may be the source of some T cells.

CDR3: CASSIEVSVWGSYEQYF. The CDR3 bases are TGTGCCAGTAGTATAGAGGTGTCGGTCTGGGGCTCCTACGAGCAGTACTTC. The rearrangement joins TRBV19 to TRBJ2-7; unclear D gene. Germline CDR1 is LNHDA and CDR2 is SQIVND (reference sequence). This CDR3 is 17 amino acids long. Trimming left V 0 bases short and J 0 bases short, with 15 bases between.